The 20 T cell receptor beta chains reported below all come from one sample, sequenced in a study of identifying expanded T cells in peripheral blood. Using immunoSEQ multiplex PCR, the repertoire was profiled, and TCRdb retains in-frame clones only, with some absent. The sample has about 100,000 clones, approximately 88% seen once. The sequenced material came from blood. These receptors came from a person between 18 and 75 years old in good health.

The chain recombines TRBV11-2 with TRBJ2-7; TRBD1 is a possible D gene (6 bases). The germline V gene has CDR1 SGHAT and CDR2 FQNNGV. V was clipped by 5 bases and J by 3 bases, with 14 bases between them. The CDR3 is 14 residues long. CDR3 DNA sequence: TGTGCCAGCAGCCCCGACAGGAGGTACTACGAGCAGTACTTC. The encoded protein is CASSPDRRYYEQYF.

The gene calls are TRBV6-7 and TRBJ1-3; no definite D call. TRBV6-7 qualifies as an ORF whose function is uncertain. Trimming took 2 bases from V and 0 from J, leaving 11 bases between them. CDR3 length: 16 amino acids. The CDR3, as DNA: TGTGCCAGCAGTTACCCACACGCCAGCTCTGGAAACACCATATATTTT. Translation: CASSYPHASSGNTIYF.

The V call is TRBV6-1, the J call TRBJ1-4; 7 bases match TRBD1. The J segment lost 7 bases and the V segment lost 2 bases, leaving 10 bases of the junction unmatched. The CDR3 runs 16 residues. Germline loops: CDR1 MNHNS, CDR2 SASEGT. This CDR3 reads CASSESTGTVTEKLFF. The CDR3 nucleotides are TGTGCCAGCAGTGAATCGACCGGGACAGTAACTGAAAAACTGTTTTTT.

The chain joins TRBV2 to TRBJ2-7, with 10 nucleotides matching TRBD2. The CDR3 consists of 17 residues. The V and J ends lost 9 bases and 0 bases, in that order; junction bases with no gene match: 14. Germline-derived CDR1 and CDR2 are SNHLY and FYNNEI. CDR3 nucleotides: TGTGCCAGACGGACGGCTAGCGGGGGCCTTAGCTCCTACGAGCAGTACTTC. Residues: CARRTASGGLSSYEQYF. Full variable domain (outside the CDR3, taken from reference TRBV2 and TRBJ2-7): EPEVTQTPSHQVTQMGQEVILRCVPISNHLYFYWYRQILGQKVEFLVSFYNNEISEKSEIFDDQFSVERPDGSNFTLKIRSTKLEDSAMYFCARRTASGGLSSYEQYFGPGTRLTVT.

The V and J genes are TRBV18 and TRBJ1-5; D gene unclear. This CDR3 is 14 amino acids long. Trimming removed 0 bases at V and 8 bases at J, with 11 bases between. Germline CDR1 KGHSH, CDR2 LQKENI. The CDR3 bases are TGTGCCAGCTCACCACCGCAGGTGCGGGAGCCCCAGCATTTT. This sequence encodes CASSPPQVREPQHF.

This chain joins TRBV28 and TRBJ1-4, with a tentative D call TRBD1 (6 bases). The germline V and J ends were trimmed by 7 bases and 4 bases, with 16 bases remaining between them. Looked up from germline, CDR1 is MDHEN and CDR2 is SYDVKM. The CDR3 contains 15 residues. Here the CDR3 DNA reads TGTGCCAGCATCACGCAGGGGCGCGATAATGAAAAACTGTTTTTT. Translation gives CASITQGRDNEKLFF. Drawing the rest from reference TRBV28 and TRBJ1-4, the complete variable domain is DVKVTQSSRYLVKRTGEKVFLECVQDMDHENMFWYRQDPGLGLRLIYFSYDVKMKEKGDIPEGYSVSREKKERFSLILESASTNQTSMYLCASITQGRDNEKLFFGSGTQLSVL.

The chain employs TRBV7-8 and TRBJ2-7; no reliable D call. This CDR3 has 13 residues. Trimming removed 4 bases from V and 0 bases from J, with 7 bases in between. Germline V gene data show CDR1 as SGHVS and CDR2 as FQNEAQ. CDR3 sequence: CASSSGSSYEQYF. The DNA for the CDR3 is TGTGCCAGCAGCTCCGGAAGCTCCTACGAGCAGTACTTC.

This rearrangement joins TRBV19 to TRBJ1-2, with D maybe TRBD1 (5 bases). V gave up 3 bases and J gave up 8 bases, with 22 bases separating them. The CDR3 has 16 residues. Germline values: CDR1 LNHDA, CDR2 SQIVND (reference sequence). DNA for the CDR3: TGTGCCAGTAGTATTCGGGACCATCGAGATACCCTGGGCTACACCTTC. Protein sequence: CASSIRDHRDTLGYTF.

The chain couples TRBV7-8 to TRBJ2-2; the D gene is possibly TRBD2 (6 bases). Between the trimmed V and J ends, which lost 5 bases and 3 bases, there was a span of 16 bases. Germline loops: CDR1 SGHVS, CDR2 FQNEAQ. This CDR3 contains 16 residues. CDR3 sequence reads: CASSPYSGSYTGELFF. Written as DNA, the CDR3 is TGTGCCAGCAGCCCTTATAGCGGTTCGTACACCGGGGAGCTGTTTTTT.

This clone was found once. The V call is TRBV6-5, the J call TRBJ1-2; D perhaps matches TRBD1 (5 bases). The CDR3 is 16 residues long. CDR1 and CDR2 (germline): MNHEY, SVGAGI. Trimming left V 4 bases short and J 7 bases short, with 22 bases between. CDR3 residues: CASSFTPLRGRGGYTF. The CDR3 coding sequence is TGTGCCAGCAGTTTTACCCCATTAAGAGGAAGGGGTGGCTACACCTTC.

V and J are TRBV7-9 and TRBJ1-4; tentatively, D is TRBD1 (6 bases). Germline CDR1 is SEHNR and CDR2 is FQNEAQ (reference sequence). This CDR3 is 15 amino acids long. The V and J ends lost 3 bases and 6 bases respectively, with 14 bases between them. CDR3 loop: CASSFYSGVYEKLFF. The DNA for the CDR3 is TGTGCCAGCAGCTTTTATTCAGGGGTATATGAAAAACTGTTTTTT.

A few counts support this clone. This chain uses TRBV27 with TRBJ1-5; no firm D call. The germline V gene encodes CDR1 MNHEY and CDR2 SMNVEV (reference sequence). The CDR3 has 15 amino acids. V shed 6 bases and J shed 5 bases, with 17 bases lying between them. This CDR3 is CASRSGSYQHQPQHF. The CDR3 coding sequence is TGTGCCAGCAGGAGCGGGTCTTATCAGCATCAGCCCCAGCATTTT.

CDR3 DNA sequence: TGTGCCAGCAGCTTAGACAGGGATGGGACTGAAGCTTTCTTT. Protein product: CASSLDRDGTEAFF. The chain has TRBV11-2 and TRBJ1-1; D is possibly TRBD1 (5 bases). The CDR3 runs 14 residues. Between the trimmed V and J ends, which lost 0 bases and 5 bases, there was a span of 10 bases. Germline lookup yields CDR1 SGHAT and CDR2 FQNNGV.

The table lists this clone with a few counts. The sample contains more than one DNA sequence encoding this CDR3. The chain carries TRBV5-1 and TRBJ2-5; tentatively, D is TRBD2 (6 bases). From germline, CDR1 is SGHRS and CDR2 YFSETQ. This CDR3 contains 14 residues. Deletions cut 0 bases from V and 4 bases from J, with 10 bases between. The CDR3 reads CASSLGGGTETQYF. CDR3 coding DNA: TGCGCCAGCAGCTTGGGCGGAGGGACAGAGACCCAGTACTTC.

This chain joins TRBV10-1 and TRBJ2-7, with 8 bases matching TRBD2. CDR1 and CDR2 (germline): WNHNN, SYGVQD (reference sequence). V lost 9 bases, J lost 0 bases, and 13 bases stayed unmatched. The CDR3 extends over 16 amino acids. CDR3 residues: CARGGLAGESSYEQYF. CDR3 in DNA: TGCGCCAGGGGGGGGCTAGCGGGCGAAAGCTCCTACGAGCAGTACTTC.

Details on this clone: A much bigger clone sits one base away, suggesting this may be a read error. The V and J genes are TRBV18 and TRBJ1-2, with 10 bases fitting TRBD1. Germline V gene data show CDR1 as KGHSH and CDR2 as LQKENI. This CDR3 contains 14 residues. Germline trimming cut 2 bases from V and 7 bases from J; bases unmatched to any gene: 4. CDR3 protein: CASSPEGQGSGYTF. In DNA, the CDR3 is TGTGCCAGCTCACCAGAGGGACAGGGGAGTGGCTACACCTTC. Full variable domain (missing parts from reference TRBV18 and TRBJ1-2): NAGVMQNPRHLVRRRGQEARLRCSPMKGHSHVYWYRQLPEEGLKFMVYLQKENIIDESGMPKERFSAEFPKEGPSILRIQQVVRGDSAAYFCASSPEGQGSGYTFGSGTRLTVV.

The V gene is TRBV12-5, the J gene TRBJ1-2; D unclear. CDR3 size: 16 residues. Germline lookup yields CDR1 LGHNT and CDR2 FRNRAP. V was cut by 5 bases and J by 7 bases, with 23 bases left in between. CDR3 bases: TGTGCTAGTGGTGACACCGCGTTGAGGGATTTTTGTGGCTACACCTTC. Translated, it gives CASGDTALRDFCGYTF.

V gene TRBV2 combines with J gene TRBJ2-5, with 7 nucleotides matching TRBD2. CDR3 length: 12 amino acids. The J segment lost 7 bases and the V segment lost 5 bases, leaving 4 bases of the junction unmatched. The germline CDR1 and CDR2 sequences are SNHLY and FYNNEI. In DNA form, the CDR3 reads TGTGCCAGCAGTCCCTCGGGGGGGACCCAGTACTTC. This translates into CASSPSGGTQYF.

The chain has TRBV11-2 and TRBJ2-1, with 8 bases aligning to TRBD1. V was clipped by 3 bases and J by 2 bases; unmatched bases: 0. This CDR3 spans 14 amino acids. The germline V gene encodes CDR1 SGHAT and CDR2 FQNNGV. CDR3: CASSLDRAYNEQFF. In nucleotides, the CDR3 is TGTGCCAGCAGCTTGGACAGGGCCTACAATGAGCAGTTCTTC. Full variable domain (remainder filled in from reference TRBV11-2 and TRBJ2-1): EAGVAQSPRYKIIEKRQSVAFWCNPISGHATLYWYQQILGQGPKLLIQFQNNGVVDDSQLPKDRFSAERLKGVDSTLKIQPAKLEDSAVYLCASSLDRAYNEQFFGPGTRLTVL.

The chain combines TRBV6-5 with TRBJ1-6; D ambiguous. V was cut by 2 bases and J by 10 bases, with 6 bases left in between. The CDR3 spans 12 residues. Germline V gene lookup returns CDR1 MNHEY and CDR2 SVGAGI. The CDR3 DNA reads TGTGCCAGCAGTTACGGAAGATCACCCCTCCACTTT. Residues: CASSYGRSPLHF.